These 15 T cell receptor beta chains share one sample of origin, sequenced in a study of blood T cell repertoires in COVID-19. The method was immunoSEQ multiplex PCR; TCRdb's version includes in-frame clones alone and lacks a portion of them. The repertoire consists of about 200,000 clones, with 65% to 85% occurring once and the leading ten covering 6% to 8%. The sequenced material came from PBMCs or T cells enriched from blood (not recorded which). These receptors were collected from a man aged 40-49 years who had recovered from COVID-19.

The chain links TRBV7-6 to TRBJ2-1; D not certain. V lost 4 bases, J lost 6 bases, and 13 bases lay in between. In germline, CDR1 is SGHVS, CDR2 FNYEAQ. This CDR3 contains 14 residues. In DNA, the CDR3 is TGTGCCAGCAGCTCCGAGGTACTGGGCAATGAGCAGTTCTTC. The encoded protein is CASSSEVLGNEQFF.

The chain couples TRBV7-2 to TRBJ2-3; possibly TRBD2 for D (7 bases). Trimming removed 2 bases from V and 6 bases from J, with 18 bases in between. The CDR3 runs 16 residues. Germline CDR1 and CDR2: SGHTA and FQGNSA. CDR3 residues: CASSLLGGGPFDTQYF. CDR3 bases: TGTGCCAGCAGCTTATTGGGGGGGGGCCCATTTGATACGCAGTATTTT.

A remark on this clone: One end of the junction varies from germline; a read error may be responsible. The chain couples TRBV9 to TRBJ1-2, with D maybe TRBD1 (6 bases). CDR1 is SGDLS and CDR2 is YYNGEE in the germline V gene. This CDR3 region has 12 residues. The CDR3 region has the DNA TGTGCCAGCAGATCCGAGCGGGGACACCCACACTTC. Translating it yields CASRSERGHPHF. Filled out from reference TRBV9 and TRBJ1-2, the complete variable domain reads DSGVTQTPKHLITATGQRVTLRCSPRSGDLSVYWYQQSLDQGLQFLIQYYNGEERAKGNILERFSAQQFPDLHSELNLSSLELGDSALYFCASRSERGHPHFGSGTRLTVV.

This rearrangement joins TRBV5-1 to TRBJ1-3; maybe TRBD1 (6 bases). In germline, CDR1 is SGHRS, CDR2 YFSETQ. CDR3 length: 14 amino acids. Trimming cost V 3 bases and J 0 bases, with 7 bases left between them. In DNA, the CDR3 is TGCGCCAGCAGCTGGGACACCTCTGGAAACACCATATATTTT. Translation: CASSWDTSGNTIYF.

This sequence joins TRBV20-1 and TRBJ1-3; 8 bases are shared with TRBD1. CDR1 DFQATT and CDR2 SNEGSKA come from the germline V gene (reference sequence). V was pared by 5 bases and J by 16 bases, with 13 bases of the junction left unmatched. The CDR3 extends over 12 amino acids. The CDR3 loop reads CSAGGQGLGGYF. The CDR3 DNA is TGCAGTGCTGGTGGACAGGGTTTAGGGGGGTATTTT.

This chain connects TRBV5-1 to TRBJ1-2; 9 bases line up with TRBD1. V shed 4 bases, J shed 4 bases, and the junction held 8 bases outside the gene matches. This CDR3 comprises 15 residues. Germline V gene lookup returns CDR1 SGHRS and CDR2 YFSETQ. CDR3 protein: CASSMGTGSFYGYTF. The CDR3 coding sequence is TGCGCCAGCAGCATGGGGACAGGGTCTTTCTATGGCTACACCTTC.

This clone has a handful of counts. The CDR3 region is CASSLVAATGELFF. The CDR3 nucleotides read TGTGCCAGCAGCTTAGTGGCCGCCACCGGGGAGCTGTTTTTT. The chain combines TRBV11-2 with TRBJ2-2; D is unclear. The CDR3 is 14 amino acids. V lost 1 base and J lost 4, with 7 bases in between. From germline, CDR1 is SGHAT and CDR2 FQNNGV.

This clone has just a few counts. The chain links TRBV29-1 to TRBJ1-1; no clear D. Germline CDR1 SQVTM, CDR2 ANQGSEA. CDR3 length: 13 residues. V was cut by 3 bases and J by 0 bases, with 8 bases left in between. The CDR3 region is CSVEGSLNTEAFF. The DNA for the CDR3 is TGCAGCGTTGAGGGCAGCCTGAACACTGAAGCTTTCTTT. The entire variable domain, with the rest obtained from reference TRBV29-1 and TRBJ1-1, is as follows: SAVISQKPSRDICQRGTSLTIQCQVDSQVTMMFWYRQQPGQSLTLIATANQGSEATYESGFVIDKFPISRPNLTFSTLTVSNMSPEDSSIYLCSVEGSLNTEAFFGQGTRLTVV.

CDR3 sequence (DNA): TGCAGCGTTGAGCAGTCCTCCTACGAGCAGTACTTC. The encoded protein is CSVEQSSYEQYF. The chain links TRBV29-1 to TRBJ2-7, with D unresolved. The germline gives CDR1 SQVTM, CDR2 ANQGSEA. The CDR3 extends over 12 amino acids. V lost 3 bases to trimming and J lost 0 bases, with 6 bases between them.

The chain is built from TRBV4-3 and TRBJ2-7; D gene unclear. Germline CDR1 reads LGHNA; CDR2 reads YSLEER. Trimming took off 0 bases at V and 2 bases at J, with 5 bases between the two ends. CDR3 length equals 13 residues. The CDR3 sequence is CASSQEQAYEQYF. The CDR3 bases are TGCGCCAGCAGCCAAGAACAAGCCTACGAGCAGTACTTC.

The chain combines TRBV6-5 with TRBJ1-6; the D is unclear. The CDR3 length is 15 residues. V gave up 1 base and J gave up 6 bases, with 10 bases separating them. The germline V gene encodes CDR1 MNHEY and CDR2 SVGAGI. The CDR3 here is CASSYFRESNSPLHF. CDR3 nucleotides: TGTGCCAGCAGTTACTTCCGGGAGTCTAATTCACCCCTCCACTTT.

This clone was detected once. The chain recombines TRBV7-9 with TRBJ1-2; D is ambiguous. CDR3 length: 15 amino acids. V dropped 5 bases and J dropped 4 bases, with 17 bases sitting between them. Looked up from germline, CDR1 is SEHNR and CDR2 is FQNEAQ (reference sequence). The CDR3 nucleotides are TGTGCCAGCAGCACCCCCCGGGAGGGTTCCTATGGCTACACCTTC. Translating gives CASSTPREGSYGYTF.

This chain uses TRBV5-6 with TRBJ1-2, with TRBD1 matching over 8 bases. CDR3 length: 13 amino acids. The ends lost 4 bases at V and 7 bases at J; junction bases unmatched: 6. The germline V gene has CDR1 SGHDT and CDR2 YYEEEE. The CDR3 region is CASSPGGPGGYTF. In DNA, the CDR3 is TGTGCCAGCAGCCCAGGGGGCCCTGGTGGCTACACCTTC.

The rearrangement links TRBV10-3 to TRBJ1-1; D gene ambiguous. Germline CDR1 reads ENHRY; CDR2 reads SYGVKD. The CDR3 sequence is 13 residues long. V lost 4 bases and J 3 bases, leaving 9 bases between the germline ends. The CDR3 loop is CAISGGGDTEAFF. CDR3 bases: TGTGCCATCAGTGGTGGCGGGGACACTGAAGCTTTCTTT.

The chain links TRBV5-6 to TRBJ1-1; TRBD1 is a possible D gene (6 bases). This CDR3 has 16 amino acids. Trimming shortened V by 4 bases and J by 2 bases, and 18 bases separated the two germline ends. Germline CDR1 reads SGHDT; CDR2 reads YYEEEE. CDR3 bases: TGTGCCAGCAGCACCGCAGGGGTAATGTCAAACACTGAAGCTTTCTTT. It encodes CASSTAGVMSNTEAFF.